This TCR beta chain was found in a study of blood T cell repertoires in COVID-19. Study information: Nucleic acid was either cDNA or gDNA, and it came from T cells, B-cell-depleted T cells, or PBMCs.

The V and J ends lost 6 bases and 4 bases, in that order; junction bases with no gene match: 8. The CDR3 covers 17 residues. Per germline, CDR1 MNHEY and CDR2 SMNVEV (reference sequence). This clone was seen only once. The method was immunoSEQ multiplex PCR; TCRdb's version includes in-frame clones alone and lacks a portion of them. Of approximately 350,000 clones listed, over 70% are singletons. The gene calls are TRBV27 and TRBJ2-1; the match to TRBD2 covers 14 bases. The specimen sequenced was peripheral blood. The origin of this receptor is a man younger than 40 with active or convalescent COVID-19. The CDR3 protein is CASRITGLAGGYNEQFF. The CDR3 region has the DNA TGTGCCAGCAGGATAACTGGACTAGCGGGAGGTTACAATGAGCAGTTCTTC.